The present TCR beta chain was sequenced within a study of chemoradiotherapy in HPV16-positive cancers (dated by TCRdb to 2021 to 2024). Broadly, across the study: Candidate HPV-specific T-cell clones and common TCR motifs were defined through functional T-cell assays on cells from a couple of HPV16-positive patients. The study set out to ask whether T-cell immunity against the HPV oncoproteins E6 and E7 changes over the course of chemoradiotherapy and whether that immunity affects survival. TCR repertoires from some 89 patients with HPV-related cancers were then used to track the candidate HPV-specific TCRs and motifs. Study-wide findings and limitations: In HPV16-positive patients, expansion of HPV-responsive T cells during chemoradiotherapy was found to be associated with improved recurrence-free survival. Expansion of candidate HPV-specific clones and E7-related TCR motifs was observed in the tumor microenvironment during treatment, whereas no such expansion was observed for non-HPV-specific T cells. The survival association was reported for HPV16-positive patients, and the functional definition of HPV-specific T cells was derived from only two HPV16-positive patients.

The CDR3 runs 17 amino acids, cysteine and phenylalanine included. Just CDR3 DNA is preserved here, 51 bases in frame from base 1. The CDR1 and CDR2 encoded by the germline V gene are LGHNA and YSLEER. V and J are trimmed by 0 bases and 8 bases, and the gene matches miss 14 bases of the junction. Repertoires were sampled multiple times during chemoradiotherapy, which allowed clonal expansion in the tumor microenvironment to be followed. This clone was seen more than once but under ten times. The specificity of this receptor is unknown. No qualities accompany the bases; no much larger clone lies one base away. Library generation was performed with the immunoSEQ multiplex PCR assay. TCRdb limited this immuneACCESS table to in-frame rearrangements with V and J called. A share of clones is missing; checked studies link under half to unresolved V genes, and the rest is unexplained. The sample data list tens of thousands of clones, and around 86% of these were observed just once. Jointly, the top ten make up under 6% of the sample.

Here the sequenced sample was blood, taken from a patient who underwent chemoradiotherapy. The rearrangement joined TRBV4-3 to TRBJ1-2; the junction holds 8 bases that match TRBD1. This TCR came from a human donor with HPV-associated anogenital cancer. The nucleotide sequence is given as TGCGCCAGCAGCCAAGAAGTGGAGACAGGGGCGGTTAGAGGCTACACCTTC. Its translation is CASSQEVETGAVRGYTF.